What follows are 13 T cell receptor beta chains derived from one specimen sequenced in a study of HIV-infected patients and healthy controls. Whole blood was used without fractionation, so all unsorted peripheral T cells were included. Reverse transcription used 500 to 550 ng RNA and constant-region primers for alpha and beta. Separate chain-specific third strand synthesis with multiplexing indices produced the alpha and beta libraries. TCRdb fed the 5' RACE reads into MiXCR, producing one record per CDR3 protein. The data contain 3,500 to 5,500 distinct CDR3 sequences, about 8.2% of them seen just once; the ten biggest clones take up 25% to 30%. The input for sequencing was blood, taken before antiretroviral therapy. The receptor source for this set is an adult with HIV infection.

V usage is TRBV3-1 and J usage is TRBJ2-5; tentatively, D is TRBD2 (7 bases). This CDR3 contains 17 residues. The V end was cut by 1 base, the J end by 1 base, with 16 bases between. From germline, CDR1 is LGHDT and CDR2 YNNKEL (reference sequence). For the CDR3, the DNA is TGTGCCAGCAGCCAAGGGCCGGGGGGCGGTATCCAAGAGACCCAGTACTTC. Translating it yields CASSQGPGGGIQETQYF.

There are many counts of this clonotype. This chain uses TRBV5-1 with TRBJ2-7; D tentatively reads TRBD1 or TRBD2 (6 bases each). V dropped 3 bases and J dropped 0 bases, with 10 bases sitting between them. Germline values: CDR1 SGHRS, CDR2 YFSETQ. The CDR3 runs to 14 residues. CDR3 amino acids: CASSWGDNSYEQYF. In DNA, the CDR3 is TGCGCCAGCAGCTGGGGGGACAACTCCTACGAGCAGTACTTC.

The gene calls are TRBV11-2 and TRBJ1-2, with D uncertain. The germline gives CDR1 SGHAT, CDR2 FQNNGV. V was clipped by 0 bases and J by 4 bases, with 15 bases between them. The CDR3 is 16 amino acids. The CDR3 DNA follows: TGTGCCAGCAGCTTAGATCGATTCCAGTCCCCCTATGGCTACACCTTC. Its protein product is CASSLDRFQSPYGYTF.

By proportion, this clonotype is medium-sized. This sequence joins TRBV9 and TRBJ2-1, with 7 bases matching TRBD2. The V and J ends lost 0 bases and 2 bases, in that order; junction bases with no gene match: 2. Germline V gene sequence: CDR1 SGDLS, CDR2 YYNGEE. The CDR3 covers 15 residues. CDR3 region: CASSVGSGAYNEQFF. The CDR3 bases are TGTGCCAGCAGCGTAGGGAGCGGGGCCTACAATGAGCAGTTCTTC.

This clonotype was picked up a small number of times. The chain recombines TRBV19 with TRBJ2-6; D is possibly TRBD2 (6 bases). CDR3 length equals 14 residues. Trimming stripped 6 bases from V and 2 bases from J, with 8 bases between. The germline V gene has CDR1 LNHDA and CDR2 SQIVND (reference sequence). The CDR3 sequence: CASRREAGANVLTF. CDR3 nucleotide sequence: TGTGCCAGTAGGAGGGAGGCTGGGGCCAACGTCCTGACTTTC.

This clonotype has ten or more counts. The rearrangement links TRBV11-1 to TRBJ2-1, with 9 bases identical to TRBD1. From germline, CDR1 is SGHAT and CDR2 FQDESV (reference sequence). V gave up 4 bases and J gave up 4 bases; unmatched junction bases: 8. The CDR3 runs to 16 residues. The CDR3 coding sequence is TGTGCCAGCAGCTATCGCCGGGACAGGGAATACAATGAGCAGTTCTTC. This codes for CASSYRRDREYNEQFF.

The table lists this clonotype with many counts. The chain has TRBV7-6 and TRBJ2-2; a possible D gene is TRBD1 (6 bases). This CDR3 region has 15 residues. The V gene lost 0 bases and the J gene lost 6 bases, with 11 bases spanning the gap. CDR1 is SGHVS, CDR2 FNYEAQ, per germline. CDR3 amino acids: CASSLALGAAGELFF. Written as DNA, the CDR3 is TGTGCCAGCAGCTTAGCGCTGGGGGCGGCCGGGGAGCTGTTTTTT.

This clonotype has only a few counts. V is TRBV24-1 and J is TRBJ1-1, with unresolved D. The germline V gene has CDR1 KGHDR and CDR2 SFDVKD. V was shortened by 0 bases and J by 7 bases, with 5 bases between the two germline ends. This CDR3 region has 12 residues. This CDR3 is CATSDLYGEAFF. CDR3 DNA sequence: TGTGCCACCAGTGATTTGTACGGTGAAGCTTTCTTT.

By frequency in the sample, this clonotype is medium-sized. The chain links TRBV6-6 to TRBJ1-1; possibly TRBD1 for D (6 bases). The CDR3 runs 15 residues. Germline V gene data show CDR1 as MNHNY and CDR2 as SVGAGI (reference sequence). V lost 0 bases to trimming and J lost 0 bases, with 8 bases between them. The DNA for the CDR3 is TGTGCCAGCAGTTACTCGGACAGAATGAACACTGAAGCTTTCTTT. Translated: CASSYSDRMNTEAFF.

There are many counts of this clonotype. J is TRBJ2-7 and V is TRBV13; either TRBD1 or TRBD2 may fit D (5 bases each). The CDR3 loop spans 13 amino acids. V lost 1 base and J 5 bases, leaving 9 bases between the germline ends. Germline V gene lookup returns CDR1 PRHDT and CDR2 FYEKMQ (reference sequence). CDR3: CASSLVRGNEQYF. The DNA of the CDR3 is TGTGCCAGCAGCTTAGTGAGGGGTAACGAGCAGTACTTC.

This clonotype is medium-sized within its sample. The chain combines TRBV6-5 with TRBJ1-5; D remains ambiguous. The CDR3 extends over 14 amino acids. Germline CDR1 is MNHEY and CDR2 is SVGAGI. Trimming left V 6 bases short and J 4 bases short, with 13 bases between. CDR3 sequence: CASSPRGYNQPQHF. The DNA for the CDR3 is TGTGCCAGCAGCCCACGCGGGTATAATCAGCCCCAGCATTTT.

This clonotype is medium-sized within its sample. The chain carries TRBV12-5 and TRBJ2-5, with 9 bases identical to TRBD2. The V and J ends lost 7 bases and 4 bases, in that order; junction bases with no gene match: 10. This CDR3 has 15 amino acids. Germline CDR1 reads LGHNT; CDR2 reads FRNRAP. CDR3 sequence: CASALGLAARETQYF. The CDR3 DNA reads as TGTGCTAGTGCCTTGGGACTAGCTGCCCGAGAGACCCAGTACTTC.

This clonotype is medium-sized. The chain carries TRBV7-2 and TRBJ2-3, with a possible D match to TRBD1 (6 bases). CDR1 SGHTA and CDR2 FQGNSA come from the germline V gene. The CDR3 runs 14 residues. Deletions cut 5 bases from V and 3 bases from J, with 12 bases between. CDR3 loop: CASSPTDRTDTQYF. Written as DNA, the CDR3 is TGTGCCAGCAGCCCTACAGACAGGACAGATACGCAGTATTTT.